These 7 T cell receptor beta chains were sequenced from one sample in a study of T-cell reconstitution after alpha-beta-depleted transplantation in children (TCRdb year 2016). The receptor library was made with PCR. TCRdb shows the sequencer as Illumina HiSeq 2500. TCR libraries were prepared with molecular barcoding, using unique molecular identifiers to normalize TCRbeta repertoire quantification. TCRdb handled the public reads itself, with Q25 trimming in fastp and clone calling in MiXCR, and kept productive beta chains. Records with the same CDR3 protein are collapsed into one entry carrying the most frequent genes and DNA. A total of about 600,000 distinct CDR3 sequences appear in this sample, about 23% of them only once. The ten largest clonotypes hold 13% to 15% of the sample. The label giving this sample's treatment or condition can be read as: allogeneic hematopoietic cell transplantation with graft depleted of TCRalphabeta T cells and CD19 B cells.

Sample: PBMCs, mostly from graft donor cells, taken 360 days after TCRalphabeta/CD19-depleted stem cell transplant. Receptors were obtained from a boy in the first two years of life who had a stem cell transplant for acute myeloid leukemia, so the T cells may come from the graft donor.

V gene TRBV29-1 combines with J gene TRBJ2-7; 14 nucleotides align to TRBD2. The J segment lost 3 bases and the V segment lost 7 bases, leaving 5 bases of the junction unmatched. The CDR3 is 14 residues long. The V gene's germline CDR1 is SQVTM and CDR2 ANQGSEA. In DNA form, the CDR3 reads TGCAGCGCAGAGGGGACTAGCGGGGGCTACGAGCAGTACTTC. Translating gives CSAEGTSGGYEQYF.

This clonotype was observed many times. The V and J genes are TRBV20-1 and TRBJ2-1, with 15 bases aligning to TRBD2. CDR3 length: 21 residues. Trimming at V came to 0 bases and at J to 0 bases, leaving 12 bases not matched to a gene. CDR1 and CDR2 from the germline V gene are DFQATT and SNEGSKA (reference sequence). CDR3 in amino acids: CSARDSGLAGGPKSSYNEQFF. In nucleotides, the CDR3 is TGCAGTGCTAGAGACTCCGGACTAGCGGGGGGGCCAAAAAGCTCCTACAATGAGCAGTTCTTC.

This clonotype came up a few times. J is TRBJ2-7 and V is TRBV6-5; TRBD1 matches at 7 bases. Losses at the gene ends were 2 bases for V and 7 bases for J; bases not matched to a gene: 5. The CDR3 loop spans 13 amino acids. Germline V gene sequence: CDR1 MNHEY, CDR2 SVGAGI. The DNA of the CDR3 is TGTGCCAGCAGTTACCAACAGGGGTATGAGCAGTACTTC. This translates into CASSYQQGYEQYF.

The chain employs TRBV6-5 and TRBJ2-7; D is undetermined. Germline V gene data show CDR1 as MNHEY and CDR2 as SVGAGI. The V end was cut by 0 bases, the J end by 1 base, with 7 bases between. This CDR3 contains 14 residues. The CDR3 DNA sequence: TGTGCCAGCAGTTACTCGCCACCGTCCTACGAGCAGTACTTC. It yields the protein CASSYSPPSYEQYF.

This clonotype was seen repeatedly, ten times or more. The chain combines TRBV9 with TRBJ1-2; 7 positions agree with TRBD1. The CDR3 sequence is 14 residues long. Germline loops: CDR1 SGDLS, CDR2 YYNGEE. V was pared by 4 bases and J by 10 bases, with 13 bases of the junction left unmatched. As DNA, the CDR3 is TGTGCCAGCAGCATCGAGACAGGGCTTCCTTCCTACACCTTC. Translation: CASSIETGLPSYTF.

In its sample, this clonotype was seen a few times. Germline and junction disagree at one end, which may indicate a read error. The chain has TRBV6-1 and TRBJ2-3; TRBD2 is a possible D gene (5 bases). Germline V gene lookup returns CDR1 MNHNS and CDR2 SASEGT. This CDR3 has 13 amino acids. The CDR3 nucleotides read TGCTGCGGGTTAAGCTTTTCCACAGATACGCAGTATTTT. Translating gives CCGLSFSTDTQYF.

Only a few counts were recorded for this clonotype. The chain combines TRBV7-2 with TRBJ2-7; tentative D call: TRBD1 (6 bases). The CDR3 contains 15 residues. CDR1 and CDR2 from the germline V gene are SGHTA and FQGNSA. Deletions cut 5 bases from V and 6 bases from J, with 20 bases between. This chain's CDR3 is CASSPGTSSPGEQYF. As DNA, the CDR3 is TGTGCCAGCAGCCCCGGGACATCCTCCCCCGGCGAGCAGTACTTC.